This TCR beta chain emerged from a study of a mutant IDH1 vaccine in newly diagnosed glioma. Study context: Eight vaccinations were given in weeks 1, 3, 5, 7, 11, 15, 19 and 23. Study conclusions and caveats: Pseudoprogression seemed unlinked to shifts in top peripheral T cell clonotypes.

Germline CDR1 reads SGHDT; CDR2 reads YYEEEE. The CDR3 runs to 15 residues. V dropped 3 bases and J dropped 3; count of bases not matched to a gene: 7. On this clone: What it recognizes is unknown.

TCRdb's copy holds only in-frame clones and misses some; the assay was immunoSEQ multiplex PCR. The table lists about 40,000 clones, roughly nine tenths of them singletons, with 2% to 3% in the top ten. The sample's time point: week 5, during vaccination. A 20-mer mutant IDH1 peptide at 300 ug was injected subcutaneously with topical imiquimod. This TCR was recovered from a man aged 45-65 years with glioma. This sequence joins TRBV5-6 and TRBJ1-2, with 8 bases aligning to TRBD1. The sample was PBMCs, taken from a glioma patient whose treatment included an IDH1 peptide vaccine. CDR3 coding DNA: TGTGCCAGCAGCTACCGGACAGGGTCCCACTATGGCTACACCTTC. This gives the protein CASSYRTGSHYGYTF.